The clone carrying this TCR beta chain was detected only once. Its antigen is undetermined. The data derive from a study of T cell responses to AZD1222 COVID-19 vaccine. Overall study findings and caveats: Close to half of spike-specific TCRs reportedly recognize unmutated variant regions. Clonal diversity may have been underestimated in mostly white British donors.

Libraries were prepared by immunoSEQ multiplex PCR; TCRdb keeps only in-frame clonotypes and omits some of them. The table has some 280,000 clones, approximately 94% seen once. Looked up from germline, CDR1 is SGHNT and CDR2 is YYREEE (reference sequence). V was clipped by 4 bases and J by 4 bases, with 15 bases between them. This CDR3 contains 15 residues. Sequencing used peripheral blood, obtained 28 days after the second AZD1222 dose. The TCR comes from an adult who received the AZD1222 COVID-19 vaccine. The chain combines TRBV5-4 with TRBJ1-3; possibly TRBD1 for D (5 bases). The CDR3 sequence is CASSPGRELGNTIYF. The CDR3 DNA reads as TGTGCCAGCAGCCCGGGACGGGAACTGGGAAACACCATATATTTT.